This T cell receptor beta chain stems from a study of identical twins. General study results and limits: Conclusions leaned on cross-sectional statistical analysis and did not track the same donors over time. When twins shared out-of-frame alpha sequences, those sequences had excess low generation probability. Modelling approaches yielded underestimates of out-of-frame TCR alpha sharing between monozygotic twins.

Details on this clonotype: No antigen is known for it.

TCRdb reprocessed the 5' RACE reads via MiXCR and lists one record per CDR3 protein. The sample lists 200,000 to 300,000 distinct CDR3 sequences, approximately 7% occurring once. This same sample was also taken into another study, of yellow fever vaccine responses in identical twins.

Specimen: memory (CD45RO+) T cells sorted from blood. The receptor comes from a young woman in good health.

The CDR3 bases are TGTGCCAGCAGCTTAACCGGGGGCGCAAATACGCAGTATTTT. Residues: CASSLTGGANTQYF. This rearrangement joins TRBV7-3 to TRBJ2-3; D may correspond to TRBD1 or TRBD2 (6 bases each). Germline V gives CDR1 SGHTA, CDR2 FQGTGA. The length of the CDR3 is 14 residues. V was shortened by 0 bases and J by 7 bases, with 11 bases between the two germline ends.